This passage covers 26 T cell receptor beta chains from one sample sequenced in a study of blood T cells in healthy people across ages. A second PCR, run for about 7 to 11 cycles, used a sample-barcoded 5' primer plus a J-beta primer mix. In TCRdb, the 5' RACE reads were re-called with MiXCR into one record per CDR3 protein. The sample comprises more than 750,000 distinct CDR3 sequences, around 29% of which are singletons, and about 10% rests with the top ten. This same sample was also taken into another study, of T cells of mothers and their children.

Sample: blood. These TCRs come from a woman aged 40 to 55 in good health.

This clonotype was detected only once. The V and J genes are TRBV10-3 and TRBJ2-6; no firm D call. V shed 7 bases and J shed 0 bases, with 10 bases lying between them. CDR1 is ENHRY, CDR2 SYGVKD, per germline. The CDR3 runs to 15 residues. The CDR3 protein is CAITQDLSGANVLTF. The CDR3 DNA is TGTGCCATCACGCAGGACCTCTCTGGGGCCAACGTCCTGACTTTC.

The chain combines TRBV20-1 with TRBJ2-5, with TRBD2 as a possible D gene (6 bases). Between the trimmed V and J ends, which lost 3 bases and 1 base, there was a span of 21 bases. From germline, CDR1 is DFQATT and CDR2 SNEGSKA (reference sequence). The CDR3 loop spans 17 amino acids. The CDR3 reads CSASPRSGSGLQETQYF. CDR3 sequence (DNA): TGCAGTGCTAGTCCCCGCTCGGGTAGCGGACTCCAAGAGACCCAGTACTTC.

This clonotype was seen ten or more times. This chain connects TRBV7-8 to TRBJ2-4; 7 nucleotides line up with TRBD1. The V gene end was trimmed by 1 base and the J gene end by 6 bases; junction bases not matched to a gene: 6. CDR3 length: 15 amino acids. The V gene's germline CDR1 is SGHVS and CDR2 FQNEAQ. The CDR3: CASSLVGQRPNIQYF. The CDR3 nucleotides are TGTGCCAGCAGCTTAGTGGGACAGAGACCAAACATTCAGTACTTC.

This clonotype occurred many times. V gene TRBV12-3 or TRBV12-4 combines with J gene TRBJ1-2; 7 bases line up with TRBD1. Trimming at V came to 6 bases and at J to 4 bases, leaving 8 bases not matched to a gene. This CDR3 comprises 14 residues. CDR3 DNA sequence: TGTGCCAGCAGGAGACAGGGAAATAGCTATGGCTACACCTTC. Its protein product is CASRRQGNSYGYTF.

The chain uses TRBV7-2 and TRBJ2-7; D is uncertain. Trimming left V 7 bases short and J 3 bases short, with 13 bases between. Germline V lookup: CDR1 SGHTA, CDR2 FQGNSA. The CDR3 consists of 13 residues. CDR3 bases: TGTGCCAGCACCCAGGTGAAAGGCTACGAGCAGTACTTC. Its protein product is CASTQVKGYEQYF.

The chain carries TRBV7-2 and TRBJ1-2, with 11 bases lining up with TRBD1. The V gene's germline CDR1 is SGHTA and CDR2 FQGNSA. The CDR3 totals 15 residues. The trim removed 1 base at V and 8 bases at J, leaving 6 bases unmatched. CDR3 sequence (DNA): TGTGCCAGCAGCTTAGGGGACAGGGGGAGCGGCGGCTACACCTTC. Translating gives CASSLGDRGSGGYTF.

The gene calls are TRBV6-4 and TRBJ2-3; TRBD2 aligns across 9 bases. The CDR3 loop spans 23 amino acids. The V and J ends lost 3 bases and 1 base, in that order; junction bases with no gene match: 26. In germline, CDR1 is MRHNA, CDR2 SNTAGT. DNA of the CDR3: TGTGCCAGCAGTGATCTCGATGGTGGATCGCGGGGGGGCGCGGTCTCTGGCACAGATACGCAGTATTTT. Protein: CASSDLDGGSRGGAVSGTDTQYF.

As to this clonotype: An end of the junction differs from the germline gene, which may be a read error. The chain recombines TRBV5-6 with TRBJ1-4; 9 bases agree with TRBD1. This CDR3 is built from 16 residues. Germline V gene lookup returns CDR1 SGHDT and CDR2 YYEEEE. Written as DNA, the CDR3 is TGTGCCAGCAGCTTACAGGGGGCGAGGGGTAATGAAAAACGGTTTTTT. It encodes CASSLQGARGNEKRFF.

This clonotype showed up just a few times. The chain carries TRBV28 and TRBJ1-1; the match to TRBD1 covers 8 bases. The CDR3 contains 13 residues. V lost 11 bases to trimming and J lost 0 bases; unmatched junction nucleotides: 5. CDR1 is MDHEN, CDR2 SYDVKM, per germline. Written as DNA, the CDR3 is TGTGCCGGACGGACAGGGATGAACACTGAAGCTTTCTTT. It encodes CAGRTGMNTEAFF.

In its sample, this clonotype was seen many times. The chain employs TRBV20-1 and TRBJ2-1, with D maybe TRBD1 (5 bases). V lost 0 bases and J 5 bases, leaving 11 bases between the germline ends. CDR3 length: 14 amino acids. CDR1 DFQATT and CDR2 SNEGSKA come from the germline V gene (reference sequence). CDR3 sequence: CSARDQGRNNEQFF. CDR3 sequence (DNA): TGCAGTGCTAGAGATCAGGGCAGGAACAATGAGCAGTTCTTC.

This clonotype has a single count. V gene TRBV7-2 combines with J gene TRBJ1-2, with TRBD1 matching over 7 bases. CDR1 and CDR2 from the germline V gene are SGHTA and FQGNSA. With V trimmed by 5 bases and J by 0 bases, 12 bases remained unmatched. This CDR3 is built from 17 residues. The DNA for the CDR3 is TGTGCCAGCAGCCCCGTCTCGGGACAGATCTCTAACTATGGCTACACCTTC. This encodes CASSPVSGQISNYGYTF.

Details on this clonotype: This may be a read error, as it is one base from a much larger clone. The chain links TRBV7-3 to TRBJ2-5; no clear D gene. The CDR3 runs to 16 residues. Trimming stripped 2 bases from V and 1 base from J, with 14 bases between. Germline V gives CDR1 SGHTA, CDR2 FQGTGA. In DNA, the CDR3 is TGTGCCAGCAGCTTAGAAGGCGGAATCCTCCAAGAGACCCAGTACTTC. Protein: CASSLEGGILQETQYF.

CDR3 bases: TGTGCCAGCAGCTTTGGGGGGAGGCTCACAGATACGCAGTATTTT. The encoded protein is CASSFGGRLTDTQYF. The chain couples TRBV7-9 to TRBJ2-3; D might be TRBD2 (6 bases). The germline gives CDR1 SEHNR, CDR2 FQNEAQ (reference sequence). This CDR3 has 15 residues. V lost 3 bases and J lost 2, with 12 bases in between.

The rearrangement joins TRBV20-1 to TRBJ2-1; no definite D call. The CDR3 totals 13 residues. V gave up 1 base and J gave up 0 bases, with 4 bases separating them. In germline, CDR1 is DFQATT, CDR2 SNEGSKA (reference sequence). The CDR3 nucleotides read TGCAGTGCTAGAGGCCTCTCCTACAATGAGCAGTTCTTC. It yields the protein CSARGLSYNEQFF.

CDR3 in amino acids: CASSLVAGEFYEQYF. CDR3 in DNA: TGTGCCAGCAGCTTAGTCGCGGGGGAGTTCTACGAGCAGTACTTC. V is TRBV7-2 and J is TRBJ2-7; 7 bases map to TRBD2. CDR1 and CDR2 from the germline V gene are SGHTA and FQGNSA. Trimming cost V 1 base and J 3 bases; bases outside gene matches: 6. CDR3 size: 15 residues.

This clonotype was counted between two and nine times. This chain uses TRBV6-6 with TRBJ1-2; tentatively, D is TRBD1 (5 bases). This CDR3 has 14 residues. Germline values: CDR1 MNHNY, CDR2 SVGAGI (reference sequence). Trimming took 6 bases from V and 7 from J, leaving 18 bases between them. DNA for the CDR3: TGTGCCAGCAGACCTGAAGGGGCACGGGGTGGCTACACCTTC. It yields the protein CASRPEGARGGYTF.

This chain connects TRBV7-2 to TRBJ1-3; D is unclear. With 8 bases removed from V and 2 bases from J, the gap between germline ends came to 16 bases. CDR1 and CDR2 (germline): SGHTA, FQGNSA. CDR3 size: 15 residues. The CDR3, as DNA: TGTGCCAGCGCCCCCGGGATGAATCCTGGAAACACCATATATTTT. Translating gives CASAPGMNPGNTIYF.

A few counts support this clonotype. V usage is TRBV20-1 and J usage is TRBJ1-5; the match to TRBD1 covers 9 bases. The CDR3 runs 15 residues. Germline V gives CDR1 DFQATT, CDR2 SNEGSKA (reference sequence). The trim removed 3 bases at V and 1 base at J, leaving 4 bases unmatched. The CDR3 nucleotides read TGCAGTGCTAGGGGGACAGGGACAAGCAATCAGCCCCAGCATTTT. Amino acids: CSARGTGTSNQPQHF.

The rearrangement uses TRBV12-3 or TRBV12-4 and TRBJ2-1, with unresolved D. The V end lost 7 bases, the J end lost 8 bases, and 15 bases lay between the germline ends. CDR3 length: 13 residues. The CDR3 sequence is CASTPYRADEQFF. CDR3 DNA sequence: TGTGCCAGCACCCCTTACCGGGCCGATGAGCAGTTCTTC.

This sequence joins TRBV5-1 and TRBJ2-3; D gene uncertain. This CDR3 contains 15 residues. Germline CDR1 SGHRS, CDR2 YFSETQ. The ends were cut back, 1 base at V and 0 bases at J, with 9 bases in the middle. The CDR3: CASSLQLASTDTQYF. The CDR3, as DNA: TGCGCCAGCAGCTTGCAGTTAGCTAGCACAGATACGCAGTATTTT.

This clonotype came up many times. The rearrangement uses TRBV5-4 and TRBJ2-5, with 11 bases aligning to TRBD2. Per the germline V gene, CDR1 is SGHNT and CDR2 is YYREEE (reference sequence). CDR3 size: 16 residues. Unmatched junction bases numbered 11, after V lost 5 bases and J lost 5 bases. The CDR3 bases are TGTGCCAGCAGTCATAGCGGGGGGGCTGGATTTGAGACCCAGTACTTC. Protein sequence: CASSHSGGAGFETQYF. The variable domain in full, with the rest retrieved from reference TRBV5-4 and TRBJ2-5, is ETGVTQSPTHLIKTRGQQVTLRCSSQSGHNTVSWYQQALGQGPQFIFQYYREEENGRGNFPPRFSGLQFPNYSSELNVNALELDDSALYLCASSHSGGAGFETQYFGPGTRLLVL.

This clonotype was observed many times. The chain combines TRBV19 with TRBJ2-1, with D perhaps being TRBD1 or TRBD2 (7 bases each). Germline V lookup: CDR1 LNHDA, CDR2 SQIVND (reference sequence). Trimming removed 6 bases from V and 4 bases from J, with 13 bases in between. CDR3 length: 14 residues. The CDR3 loop reads CASSPGGGYNEQFF. DNA of the CDR3: TGTGCCAGTAGCCCAGGGGGAGGGTACAATGAGCAGTTCTTC.

This clonotype was seen a handful of times. A read error may explain this, as a much larger clone is one base away. The V and J genes are TRBV3-1 and TRBJ2-5, with D unclear. This CDR3 has 13 amino acids. Germline V gives CDR1 LGHDT, CDR2 YNNKEL (reference sequence). The V and J ends lost 2 bases and 11 bases respectively, with 15 bases between them. The CDR3 loop is CASSQYPSGEQYF. The DNA of the CDR3 is TGTGCCAGCAGCCAATACCCCTCCGGTGAGCAGTACTTC.

The gene calls are TRBV20-1 and TRBJ2-7; TRBD2 agrees at 8 bases. CDR1 is DFQATT and CDR2 is SNEGSKA in the germline V gene (reference sequence). Trimming took 5 bases from V and 6 from J; bases not matched to a gene: 12. The CDR3 length is 14 residues. As DNA, the CDR3 is TGCAGTGCTCTCCGTAACGGGGGGGCCGGCGAGCAGTACTTC. It is translated as CSALRNGGAGEQYF.

J is TRBJ1-3 and V is TRBV29-1; a possible D gene is TRBD1 (6 bases). The CDR3 contains 14 residues. V was cut by 0 bases and J by 4 bases, with 10 bases left in between. CDR1 SQVTM and CDR2 ANQGSEA come from the germline V gene. CDR3 region: CSVEEGARGNTIYF. The CDR3 nucleotides read TGCAGCGTTGAAGAGGGGGCGCGAGGAAACACCATATATTTT.

Concerning this clonotype itself: A much larger clone differs by one base, so this may be a read error. V usage is TRBV4-3 and J usage is TRBJ1-1, with D possibly TRBD1 on 5 matching bases. The V gene lost 8 bases and the J gene lost 4 bases, with 14 bases spanning the gap. Germline CDR1 is LGHNA and CDR2 is YSLEER. This CDR3 region has 13 residues. The DNA for the CDR3 is TGCGCCAGCTCAAGGGACCCGAGCACTGAAGCTTTCTTT. It yields the protein CASSRDPSTEAFF.